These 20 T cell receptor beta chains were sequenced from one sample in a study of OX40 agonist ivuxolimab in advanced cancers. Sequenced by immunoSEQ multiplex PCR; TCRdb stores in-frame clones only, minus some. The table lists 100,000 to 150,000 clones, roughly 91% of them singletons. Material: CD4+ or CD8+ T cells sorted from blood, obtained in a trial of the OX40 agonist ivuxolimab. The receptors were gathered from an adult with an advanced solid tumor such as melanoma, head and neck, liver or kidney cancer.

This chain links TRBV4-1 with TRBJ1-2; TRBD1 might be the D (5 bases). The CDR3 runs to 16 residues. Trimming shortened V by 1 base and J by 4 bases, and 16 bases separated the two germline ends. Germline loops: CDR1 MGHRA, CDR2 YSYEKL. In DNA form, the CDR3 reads TGCGCCAGCAGCCAAGTCGGGACGGCTACCTTCTATGGCTACACCTTC. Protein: CASSQVGTATFYGYTF.

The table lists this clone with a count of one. CDR3 bases: TGTGCCAGCAGTCCCCCAGCCAGGAACACTGAAGCTTTCTTT. Amino acid sequence: CASSPPARNTEAFF. V gene TRBV6-1 combines with J gene TRBJ1-1; D not resolved. The CDR3 has 14 residues. The V and J ends lost 5 bases and 1 base respectively, with 11 bases between them. Looked up from germline, CDR1 is MNHNS and CDR2 is SASEGT.

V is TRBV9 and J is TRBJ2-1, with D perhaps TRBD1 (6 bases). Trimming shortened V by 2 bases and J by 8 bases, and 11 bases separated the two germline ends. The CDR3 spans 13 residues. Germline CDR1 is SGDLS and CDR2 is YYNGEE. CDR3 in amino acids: CASSVQGYYEQFF. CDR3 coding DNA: TGTGCCAGCAGCGTTCAGGGGTACTATGAGCAGTTCTTC.

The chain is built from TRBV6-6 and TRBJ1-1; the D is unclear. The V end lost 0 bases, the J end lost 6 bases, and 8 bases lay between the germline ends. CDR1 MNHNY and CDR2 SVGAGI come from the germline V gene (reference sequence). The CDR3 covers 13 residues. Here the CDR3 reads CASSYSGTAEAFF. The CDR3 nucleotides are TGTGCCAGCAGTTACTCCGGAACCGCTGAAGCTTTCTTT.

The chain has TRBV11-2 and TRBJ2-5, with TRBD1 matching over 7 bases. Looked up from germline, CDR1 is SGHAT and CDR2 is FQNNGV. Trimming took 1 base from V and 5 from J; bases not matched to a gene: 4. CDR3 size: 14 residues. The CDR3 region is CASSLGRGRETQYF. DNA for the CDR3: TGTGCCAGCAGCTTAGGAAGGGGGCGGGAGACCCAGTACTTC.

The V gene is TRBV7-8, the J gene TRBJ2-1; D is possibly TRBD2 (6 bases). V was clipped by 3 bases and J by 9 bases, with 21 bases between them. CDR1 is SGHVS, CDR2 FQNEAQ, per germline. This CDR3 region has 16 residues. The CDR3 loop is CASSFPPGGLRGEQFF. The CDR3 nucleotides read TGTGCCAGCAGCTTCCCCCCCGGGGGATTAAGGGGTGAGCAGTTCTTC.

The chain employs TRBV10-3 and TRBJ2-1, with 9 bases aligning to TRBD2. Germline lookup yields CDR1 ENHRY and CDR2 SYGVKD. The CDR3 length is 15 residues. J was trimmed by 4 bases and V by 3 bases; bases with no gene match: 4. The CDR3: CAISEGLAGYNEQFF. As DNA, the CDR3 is TGTGCCATCAGTGAAGGGCTAGCGGGGTACAATGAGCAGTTCTTC.

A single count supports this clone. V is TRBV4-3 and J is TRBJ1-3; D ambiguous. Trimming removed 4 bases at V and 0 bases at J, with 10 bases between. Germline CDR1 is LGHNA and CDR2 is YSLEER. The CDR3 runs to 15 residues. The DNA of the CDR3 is TGCGCCAGCAGCCCCGGACGAAGCTCTGGAAACACCATATATTTT. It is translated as CASSPGRSSGNTIYF.

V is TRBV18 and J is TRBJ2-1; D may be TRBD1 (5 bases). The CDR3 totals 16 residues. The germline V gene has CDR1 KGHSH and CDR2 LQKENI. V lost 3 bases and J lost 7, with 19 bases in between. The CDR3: CASSPPAGRRVNEQFF. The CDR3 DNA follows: TGTGCCAGCTCACCCCCCGCAGGGCGCAGGGTTAATGAGCAGTTCTTC.

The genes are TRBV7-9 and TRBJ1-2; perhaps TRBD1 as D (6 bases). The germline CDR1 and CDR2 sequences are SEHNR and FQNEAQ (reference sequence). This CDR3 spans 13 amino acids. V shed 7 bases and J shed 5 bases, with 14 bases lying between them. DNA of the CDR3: TGTGCCAGCACCCCGGACAGAAATTATGGCTACACCTTC. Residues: CASTPDRNYGYTF.

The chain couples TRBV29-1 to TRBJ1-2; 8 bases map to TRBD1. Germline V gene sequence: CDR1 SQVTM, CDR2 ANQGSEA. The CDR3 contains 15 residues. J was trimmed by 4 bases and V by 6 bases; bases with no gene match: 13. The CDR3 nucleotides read TGCAGCGTGGCCCCGTCTGACAGGGGCCTCTATGGCTACACCTTC. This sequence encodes CSVAPSDRGLYGYTF.

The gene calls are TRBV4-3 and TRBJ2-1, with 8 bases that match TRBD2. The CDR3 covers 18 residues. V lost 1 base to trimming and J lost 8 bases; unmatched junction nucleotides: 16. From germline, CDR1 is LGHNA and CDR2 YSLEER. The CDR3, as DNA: TGCGCCAGCAGCCAAGCCCGGACTAGCAGCCCCATGGGGGATGAGCAGTTCTTC. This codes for CASSQARTSSPMGDEQFF.

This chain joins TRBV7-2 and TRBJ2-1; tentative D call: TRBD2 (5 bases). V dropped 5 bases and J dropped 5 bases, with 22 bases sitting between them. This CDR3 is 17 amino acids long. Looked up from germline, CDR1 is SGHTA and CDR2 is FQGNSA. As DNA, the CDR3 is TGTGCCAGCAGCCCCCCAAGATCCGGGAAGGTAGACAATGAGCAGTTCTTC. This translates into CASSPPRSGKVDNEQFF.

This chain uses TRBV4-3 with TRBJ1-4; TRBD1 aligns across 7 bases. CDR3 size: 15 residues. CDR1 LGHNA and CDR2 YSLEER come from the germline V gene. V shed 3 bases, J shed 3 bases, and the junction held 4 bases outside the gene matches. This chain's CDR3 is CASSHLGQSNEKLFF. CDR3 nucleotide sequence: TGCGCCAGCAGCCATCTGGGACAGTCTAATGAAAAACTGTTTTTT.

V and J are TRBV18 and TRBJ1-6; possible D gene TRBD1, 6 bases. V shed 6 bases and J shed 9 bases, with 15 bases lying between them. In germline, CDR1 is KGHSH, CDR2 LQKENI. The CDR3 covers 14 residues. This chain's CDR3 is CASSRGTSPSPLHF. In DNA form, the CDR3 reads TGTGCCAGCTCCCGCGGGACATCGCCTTCACCCCTCCACTTT.

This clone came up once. The CDR3 bases are TGTGCCAGCAGCGTAGGGCAGGGGCACGGCTACACCTTC. Its translation is CASSVGQGHGYTF. The chain links TRBV9 to TRBJ1-2, with a weak D call TRBD1 (6 bases). Germline lookup yields CDR1 SGDLS and CDR2 YYNGEE. CDR3 length: 13 residues. V lost 0 bases, J lost 8 bases, and 11 bases lay in between.

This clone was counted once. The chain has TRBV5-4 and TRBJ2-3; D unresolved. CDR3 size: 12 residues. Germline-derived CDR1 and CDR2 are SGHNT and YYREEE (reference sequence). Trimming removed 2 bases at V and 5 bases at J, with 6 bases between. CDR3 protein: CASSLVRDTQYF. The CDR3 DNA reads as TGTGCCAGCAGCTTAGTACGAGATACGCAGTATTTT.

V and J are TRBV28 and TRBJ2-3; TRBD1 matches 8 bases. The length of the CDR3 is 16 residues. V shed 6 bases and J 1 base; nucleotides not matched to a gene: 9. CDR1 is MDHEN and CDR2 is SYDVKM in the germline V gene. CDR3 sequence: CASRPFQGARTDTQYF. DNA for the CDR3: TGTGCCAGCAGGCCTTTTCAGGGGGCACGCACAGATACGCAGTATTTT.

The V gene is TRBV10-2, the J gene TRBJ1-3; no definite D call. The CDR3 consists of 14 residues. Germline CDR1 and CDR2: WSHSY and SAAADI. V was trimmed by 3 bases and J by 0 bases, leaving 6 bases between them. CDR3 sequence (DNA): TGCGCCAGCAGTGACAGGAACTCTGGAAACACCATATATTTT. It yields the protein CASSDRNSGNTIYF.

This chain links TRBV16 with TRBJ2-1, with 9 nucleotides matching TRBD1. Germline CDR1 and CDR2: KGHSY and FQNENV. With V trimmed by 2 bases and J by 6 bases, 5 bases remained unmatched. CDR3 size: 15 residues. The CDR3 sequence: CASSQAGQGSNEQFF. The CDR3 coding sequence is TGTGCCAGCAGCCAAGCTGGACAGGGGTCCAATGAGCAGTTCTTC.